The 2 T cell receptor beta chains below all came from one sample that was sequenced in a study of shared clonotypes between healthy human individuals. Clones were sequenced by immunoSEQ multiplex PCR, and TCRdb holds only the in-frame ones, with some missing. The sample carries around 1.9 million clones, under 95% recorded once. CD8 cells regarded as naive lacked CD45RO, were positively chosen for CCR7, and omitted terminally differentiated effector memory CD45RA+ cells. Material: naive CD8+ T cells from PBMCs. The receptors were gathered from a man aged 18 to 35 in good health. Some clones in this sample may be carry-over from other donors' samples.

The V gene is TRBV4-3, the J gene TRBJ2-7; 8 positions agree with TRBD1. This CDR3 contains 13 residues. After removal of 3 bases from V and 5 bases from J, the junction contained 3 bases not matched to a gene. CDR1 LGHNA and CDR2 YSLEER come from the germline V gene. CDR3 protein: CASSHQQGDEQYF. The CDR3 nucleotides read TGCGCCAGCAGCCACCAACAGGGGGACGAGCAGTACTTC.

The V call is TRBV23-1, the J call TRBJ2-7; D might be TRBD2 (6 bases). TRBV23-1 counts as an open reading frame of uncertain function. V was shortened by 4 bases and J by 1 base, with 14 bases between the two germline ends. This CDR3 has 15 amino acids. Here the CDR3 DNA reads TGCGCCAGCAGTCGTTTGGAGGGCCGGTCCTACGAGCAGTACTTC. It translates to CASSRLEGRSYEQYF.